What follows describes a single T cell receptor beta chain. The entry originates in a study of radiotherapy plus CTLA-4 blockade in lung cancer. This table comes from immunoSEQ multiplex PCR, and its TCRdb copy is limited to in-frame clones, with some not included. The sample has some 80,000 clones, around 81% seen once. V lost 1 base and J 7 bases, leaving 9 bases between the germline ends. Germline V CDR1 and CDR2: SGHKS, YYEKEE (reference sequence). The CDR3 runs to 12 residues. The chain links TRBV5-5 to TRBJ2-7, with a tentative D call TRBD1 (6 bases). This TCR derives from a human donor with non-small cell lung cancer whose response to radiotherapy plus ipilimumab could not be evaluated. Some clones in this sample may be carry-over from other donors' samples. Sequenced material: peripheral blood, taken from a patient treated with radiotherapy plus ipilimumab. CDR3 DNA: TGTGCCAGCAGCTTGCTGCAGGGGGAGCAGTACTTC. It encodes CASSLLQGEQYF.